Listed here is a single TCR beta chain. The data stem from a study of beta chain features in type 1 diabetes. The CDR3 is 13 amino acids. Germline assignment: CDR1 SEHNR and CDR2 FQNEAQ (reference sequence). The J segment lost 6 bases and the V segment lost 4 bases, leaving 2 bases of the junction unmatched. Sequencing targeted expressed TCRB transcripts, as all isolated RNA had been reverse transcribed. Generated by immunoSEQ multiplex PCR, the TCRdb table keeps only in-frame clones and is missing some. The sample holds 60,000 or so clones, around three fifths seen once. The sample comprised Tregs from blood. The receptor's source is a woman aged 18 to 35 in good health. The chain is built from TRBV7-9 and TRBJ1-2; TRBD1 agrees at 10 bases. The CDR3: CASSWTGGHGYTF. The CDR3 DNA reads as TGTGCCAGCAGCTGGACAGGGGGACATGGCTACACCTTC.